Presented here are 11 T cell receptor beta chains from one specimen sequenced in a study of cytomegalovirus exposure and HLA in healthy donors. Clones were sequenced by immunoSEQ multiplex PCR, and TCRdb holds only the in-frame ones, with some missing. The sample lists tens of thousands of clones; about 94% were seen once. The sample taken for sequencing was PBMCs. These receptors all stem from a woman in her twenties or thirties in good health and CMV-seropositive.

J is TRBJ2-3 and V is TRBV7-6; D possibly corresponds to TRBD2 (5 bases). The CDR3 contains 18 residues. Trimming cost V 3 bases and J 5 bases, with 24 bases left between them. Germline V CDR1 and CDR2: SGHVS, FNYEAQ. This CDR3 reads CASSFSRAESLVGDTQYF. CDR3 bases: TGTGCCAGCAGCTTTAGTCGGGCGGAGTCACTAGTTGGAGATACGCAGTATTTT.

The rearrangement links TRBV9 to TRBJ2-5; tentatively, D is TRBD1 (6 bases). V lost 3 bases and J 5 bases, leaving 17 bases between the germline ends. The CDR3 has 15 amino acids. Germline loops: CDR1 SGDLS, CDR2 YYNGEE. CDR3 protein: CASSARTGFRETQYF. The CDR3 DNA sequence: TGTGCCAGCAGCGCCCGAACAGGGTTCCGGGAGACCCAGTACTTC.

V and J are TRBV4-1 and TRBJ2-3, with D perhaps TRBD2 (6 bases). This CDR3 has 17 residues. In germline, CDR1 is MGHRA, CDR2 YSYEKL. V shed 2 bases and J shed 3 bases, with 18 bases lying between them. CDR3 sequence: CASSQRGGMDGTDTQYF. The CDR3 DNA sequence: TGCGCCAGCAGCCAACGCGGAGGGATGGACGGGACAGATACGCAGTATTTT.

V and J are TRBV27 and TRBJ1-1; 9 positions agree with TRBD1. V dropped 11 bases and J dropped 5; count of bases not matched to a gene: 6. The germline CDR1 and CDR2 sequences are MNHEY and SMNVEV (reference sequence). There are 12 residues in the CDR3. The CDR3 sequence is CAYMTGGTEAFF. The DNA of the CDR3 is TGTGCCTACATGACAGGGGGAACTGAAGCTTTCTTT.

The chain couples TRBV4-2 to TRBJ1-4; TRBD1 matches at 9 bases. Germline V gene lookup returns CDR1 LGHNA and CDR2 YNFKEQ. There are 16 residues in the CDR3. V shed 0 bases and J 8 bases; nucleotides not matched to a gene: 7. The CDR3 spells CASSQDLDRGREKLFF. The CDR3 DNA reads as TGTGCCAGCAGCCAAGATCTAGACAGGGGGAGGGAAAAACTGTTTTTT.

J is TRBJ2-3 and V is TRBV27; TRBD2 matches at 12 bases. CDR1 and CDR2 (germline): MNHEY, SMNVEV (reference sequence). J was trimmed by 3 bases and V by 4 bases; bases with no gene match: 14. The CDR3 has 19 amino acids. CDR3 DNA: TGTGCCAGCAGTTCCCCAAGGCTAGCGGGAGGGCCTATGACAGATACGCAGTATTTT. This encodes CASSSPRLAGGPMTDTQYF.

The table lists this clone with a count of one. V and J are TRBV7-2 and TRBJ1-2; possible D gene TRBD1, 5 bases. The ends were cut back, 1 base at V and 4 bases at J, with 10 bases in the middle. The CDR3 contains 14 residues. Looked up from germline, CDR1 is SGHTA and CDR2 is FQGNSA. The CDR3 bases are TGTGCCAGCAGCTTAGGGCAGGGAAGCTATGGCTACACCTTC. It yields the protein CASSLGQGSYGYTF.

This chain joins TRBV7-9 and TRBJ2-1; 8 bases are shared with TRBD1. J gave up 6 bases and V 3 bases, and 10 bases lay outside the gene matches. CDR1 SEHNR and CDR2 FQNEAQ come from the germline V gene (reference sequence). The CDR3 is 16 amino acids. CDR3 region: CASSFLFSGGSNEQFF. The DNA for the CDR3 is TGTGCCAGCAGCTTTTTATTTTCAGGGGGCTCCAATGAGCAGTTCTTC. The variable domain in full, with the rest retrieved from reference TRBV7-9 and TRBJ2-1, is DTGVSQNPRHKITKRGQNVTFRCDPISEHNRLYWYRQTLGQGPEFLTYFQNEAQLEKSRLLSDRFSAERPKGSFSTLEIQRTEQGDSAMYLCASSFLFSGGSNEQFFGPGTRLTVL.

This chain joins TRBV5-5 and TRBJ2-7; TRBD1 might be the D (7 bases). V lost 2 bases and J 0 bases, leaving 15 bases between the germline ends. Germline V CDR1 and CDR2: SGHKS, YYEKEE (reference sequence). The CDR3 length is 16 residues. The CDR3 DNA sequence: TGTGCCAGCAGCTTTAGTGCGGGACAGATCTCCTACGAGCAGTACTTC. Its protein is CASSFSAGQISYEQYF.

The chain employs TRBV27 and TRBJ2-5; TRBD2 agrees at 8 bases. This CDR3 is 16 amino acids long. J gave up 4 bases and V 6 bases, and 13 bases lay outside the gene matches. Per the germline V gene, CDR1 is MNHEY and CDR2 is SMNVEV (reference sequence). The CDR3 sequence: CASRRDQRESRETQYF. The CDR3 DNA sequence: TGTGCCAGCAGACGTGACCAGCGGGAGTCGAGAGAGACCCAGTACTTC.

The table lists this clone with a count of one. The V and J genes are TRBV28 and TRBJ1-2; D unclear. The CDR3 has 14 amino acids. V shed 4 bases and J shed 4 bases, with 13 bases lying between them. Germline V gene data show CDR1 as MDHEN and CDR2 as SYDVKM. The CDR3 loop reads CASSYDTVAYGYTF. For the CDR3, the DNA is TGTGCCAGCAGTTATGACACCGTTGCCTATGGCTACACCTTC.